Sequencing of this T cell receptor (beta chain) was carried out in a study of T cell responses to AZD1222 COVID-19 vaccine. Findings and limits, study-wide: Baseline serology detected seropositivity in only six AZD1222 recipients. Increased Spike-specific TCR breadth and depth were observed after two AZD1222 doses.

The method was immunoSEQ multiplex PCR; TCRdb's version includes in-frame clones alone and lacks a portion of them. The sample includes about 120,000 clones, about nine tenths seen only once; the top ten take 11% to 15%. This clone appeared once. Its antigen is unknown. Trimming took 5 bases from V and 11 from J, leaving 27 bases between them. The CDR3 is 16 amino acids. Per germline, CDR1 MDHEN and CDR2 SYDVKM. Here the sequenced sample was peripheral blood, taken on day 0 of AZD1222 vaccination. The chain recombines TRBV28 with TRBJ1-1; maybe TRBD1 (5 bases). This clonotype was sampled from an adult in good health. The CDR3 DNA follows: TGTGCCAGCAGTACCTGGGACTTCCCTCAACTAGTATCGGCTTTCTTT. Its translation is CASSTWDFPQLVSAFF. The full variable domain, with the rest looked up from reference TRBV28 and TRBJ1-1, is DVKVTQSSRYLVKRTGEKVFLECVQDMDHENMFWYRQDPGLGLRLIYFSYDVKMKEKGDIPEGYSVSREKKERFSLILESASTNQTSMYLCASSTWDFPQLVSAFFGQGTRLTVV.